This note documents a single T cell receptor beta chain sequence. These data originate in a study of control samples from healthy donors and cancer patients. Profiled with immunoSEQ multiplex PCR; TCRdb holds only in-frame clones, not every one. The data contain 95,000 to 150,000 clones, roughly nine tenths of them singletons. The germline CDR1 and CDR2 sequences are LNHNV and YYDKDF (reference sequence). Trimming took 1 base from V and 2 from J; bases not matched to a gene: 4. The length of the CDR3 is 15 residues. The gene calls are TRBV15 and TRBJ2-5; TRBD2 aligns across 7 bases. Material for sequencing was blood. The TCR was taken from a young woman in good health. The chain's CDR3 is CATSRGRGIQETQYF. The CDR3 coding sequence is TGTGCCACCAGCAGAGGGCGGGGGATTCAAGAGACCCAGTACTTC.